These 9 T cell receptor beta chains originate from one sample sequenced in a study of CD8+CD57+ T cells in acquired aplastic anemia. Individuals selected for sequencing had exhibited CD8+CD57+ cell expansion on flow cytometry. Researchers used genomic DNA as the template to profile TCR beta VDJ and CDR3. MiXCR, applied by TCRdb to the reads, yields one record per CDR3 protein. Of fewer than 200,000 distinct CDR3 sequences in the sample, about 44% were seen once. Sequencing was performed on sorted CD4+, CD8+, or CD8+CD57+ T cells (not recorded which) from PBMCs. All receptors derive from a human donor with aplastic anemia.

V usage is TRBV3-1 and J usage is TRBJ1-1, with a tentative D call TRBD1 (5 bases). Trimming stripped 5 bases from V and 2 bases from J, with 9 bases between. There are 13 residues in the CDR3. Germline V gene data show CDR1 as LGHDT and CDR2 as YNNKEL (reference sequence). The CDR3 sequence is CASSIRDNTEAFF. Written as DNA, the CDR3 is TGTGCCAGCAGCATCAGGGATAACACTGAAGCTTTCTTT.

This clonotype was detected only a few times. CDR3 nucleotides: TGTGCCAGCAGGCTGGGCCGGGGTGAGCAGTTCTTC. Translating gives CASRLGRGEQFF. The rearrangement links TRBV28 to TRBJ2-1; D possibly corresponds to TRBD2 (5 bases). Germline CDR1 MDHEN, CDR2 SYDVKM. The V gene lost 6 bases and the J gene lost 9 bases, with 12 bases spanning the gap. The CDR3 is 12 residues long. Complete variable domain (other parts from reference TRBV28 and TRBJ2-1): DVKVTQSSRYLVKRTGEKVFLECVQDMDHENMFWYRQDPGLGLRLIYFSYDVKMKEKGDIPEGYSVSREKKERFSLILESASTNQTSMYLCASRLGRGEQFFGPGTRLTVL.

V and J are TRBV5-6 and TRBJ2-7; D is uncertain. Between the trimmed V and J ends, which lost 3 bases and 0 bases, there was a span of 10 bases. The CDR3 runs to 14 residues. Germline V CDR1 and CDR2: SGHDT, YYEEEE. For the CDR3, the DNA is TGTGCCAGCAGCTACAGAGTAAGCTCCTACGAGCAGTACTTC. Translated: CASSYRVSSYEQYF.

The chain's CDR3 is CASAEWGGRTGELFF. The CDR3 nucleotides are TGTGCCAGCGCTGAGTGGGGGGGAAGGACCGGGGAGCTGTTTTTT. V usage is TRBV25-1 and J usage is TRBJ2-2; TRBD2 aligns across 7 bases. With V trimmed by 8 bases and J by 5 bases, 11 bases remained unmatched. This CDR3 has 15 amino acids. The V gene's germline CDR1 is MGHDK and CDR2 SYGVNS.

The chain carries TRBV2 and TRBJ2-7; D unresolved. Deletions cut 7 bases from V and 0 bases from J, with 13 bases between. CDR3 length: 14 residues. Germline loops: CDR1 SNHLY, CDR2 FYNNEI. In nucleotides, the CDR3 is TGTGCCAGCATCCGGACGCTCGCCTCCTACGAGCAGTACTTC. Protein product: CASIRTLASYEQYF.

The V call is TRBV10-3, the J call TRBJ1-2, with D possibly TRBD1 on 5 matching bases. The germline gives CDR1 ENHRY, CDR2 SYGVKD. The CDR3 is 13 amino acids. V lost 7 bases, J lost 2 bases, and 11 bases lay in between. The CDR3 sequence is CAITGNVNYGYTF. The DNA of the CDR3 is TGTGCCATCACAGGGAACGTCAACTATGGCTACACCTTC.

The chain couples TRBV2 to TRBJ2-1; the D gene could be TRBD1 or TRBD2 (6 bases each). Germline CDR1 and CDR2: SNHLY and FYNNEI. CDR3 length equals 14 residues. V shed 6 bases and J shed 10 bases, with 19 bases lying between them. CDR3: CASRIKWGAGEQFF. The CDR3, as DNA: TGTGCCAGCAGGATCAAATGGGGGGCCGGGGAGCAGTTCTTC.

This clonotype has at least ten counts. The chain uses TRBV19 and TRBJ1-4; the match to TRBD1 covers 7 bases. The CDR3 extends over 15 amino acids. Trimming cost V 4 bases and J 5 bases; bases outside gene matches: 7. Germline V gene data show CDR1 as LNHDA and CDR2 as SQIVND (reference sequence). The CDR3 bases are TGTGCCAGTAGTAACAGGGGTAGGATGAATGAAAAACTGTTTTTT. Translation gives CASSNRGRMNEKLFF.

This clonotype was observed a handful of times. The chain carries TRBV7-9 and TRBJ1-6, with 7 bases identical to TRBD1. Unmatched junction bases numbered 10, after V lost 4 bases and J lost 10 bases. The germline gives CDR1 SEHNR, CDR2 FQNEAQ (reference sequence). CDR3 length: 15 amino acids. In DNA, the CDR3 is TGTGCCAGCAGCTCCCACCGGGACAGAGGCTCACCCCTCCACTTT. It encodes CASSSHRDRGSPLHF.